The T cell receptor (beta chain) under discussion was sequenced for a study of OX40 agonist ivuxolimab in advanced cancers. Study-wide context: Given to patients was ivuxolimab, an agonistic anti-OX40 (CD134) antibody.

CDR3 length: 15 amino acids. The V gene's germline CDR1 is SGHDN and CDR2 FVKESK. Trimming left V 4 bases short and J 0 bases short, with 7 bases between. Overall study findings and caveats: Compared with CD4+, CD8+ T cells on average had more expanded clones. Low normalized T-cell clonal expansion was additionally recorded for some nonresponders.

A note on this clone: What it binds is not known.

Generated by immunoSEQ multiplex PCR, the TCRdb table keeps only in-frame clones and is missing some. In the table there are some 46,000 clones, 89% of which are singletons. Sequences were derived from CD4+ or CD8+ T cells sorted from blood, sampled in a trial of the OX40 agonist ivuxolimab. The V gene is TRBV14, the J gene TRBJ2-6; D ambiguous. The TCR was taken from an adult with an advanced solid tumor such as melanoma, head and neck, liver or kidney cancer. The CDR3 loop reads CASSPWGSGANVLTF. DNA for the CDR3: TGTGCCAGCAGCCCCTGGGGCTCTGGGGCCAACGTCCTGACTTTC.